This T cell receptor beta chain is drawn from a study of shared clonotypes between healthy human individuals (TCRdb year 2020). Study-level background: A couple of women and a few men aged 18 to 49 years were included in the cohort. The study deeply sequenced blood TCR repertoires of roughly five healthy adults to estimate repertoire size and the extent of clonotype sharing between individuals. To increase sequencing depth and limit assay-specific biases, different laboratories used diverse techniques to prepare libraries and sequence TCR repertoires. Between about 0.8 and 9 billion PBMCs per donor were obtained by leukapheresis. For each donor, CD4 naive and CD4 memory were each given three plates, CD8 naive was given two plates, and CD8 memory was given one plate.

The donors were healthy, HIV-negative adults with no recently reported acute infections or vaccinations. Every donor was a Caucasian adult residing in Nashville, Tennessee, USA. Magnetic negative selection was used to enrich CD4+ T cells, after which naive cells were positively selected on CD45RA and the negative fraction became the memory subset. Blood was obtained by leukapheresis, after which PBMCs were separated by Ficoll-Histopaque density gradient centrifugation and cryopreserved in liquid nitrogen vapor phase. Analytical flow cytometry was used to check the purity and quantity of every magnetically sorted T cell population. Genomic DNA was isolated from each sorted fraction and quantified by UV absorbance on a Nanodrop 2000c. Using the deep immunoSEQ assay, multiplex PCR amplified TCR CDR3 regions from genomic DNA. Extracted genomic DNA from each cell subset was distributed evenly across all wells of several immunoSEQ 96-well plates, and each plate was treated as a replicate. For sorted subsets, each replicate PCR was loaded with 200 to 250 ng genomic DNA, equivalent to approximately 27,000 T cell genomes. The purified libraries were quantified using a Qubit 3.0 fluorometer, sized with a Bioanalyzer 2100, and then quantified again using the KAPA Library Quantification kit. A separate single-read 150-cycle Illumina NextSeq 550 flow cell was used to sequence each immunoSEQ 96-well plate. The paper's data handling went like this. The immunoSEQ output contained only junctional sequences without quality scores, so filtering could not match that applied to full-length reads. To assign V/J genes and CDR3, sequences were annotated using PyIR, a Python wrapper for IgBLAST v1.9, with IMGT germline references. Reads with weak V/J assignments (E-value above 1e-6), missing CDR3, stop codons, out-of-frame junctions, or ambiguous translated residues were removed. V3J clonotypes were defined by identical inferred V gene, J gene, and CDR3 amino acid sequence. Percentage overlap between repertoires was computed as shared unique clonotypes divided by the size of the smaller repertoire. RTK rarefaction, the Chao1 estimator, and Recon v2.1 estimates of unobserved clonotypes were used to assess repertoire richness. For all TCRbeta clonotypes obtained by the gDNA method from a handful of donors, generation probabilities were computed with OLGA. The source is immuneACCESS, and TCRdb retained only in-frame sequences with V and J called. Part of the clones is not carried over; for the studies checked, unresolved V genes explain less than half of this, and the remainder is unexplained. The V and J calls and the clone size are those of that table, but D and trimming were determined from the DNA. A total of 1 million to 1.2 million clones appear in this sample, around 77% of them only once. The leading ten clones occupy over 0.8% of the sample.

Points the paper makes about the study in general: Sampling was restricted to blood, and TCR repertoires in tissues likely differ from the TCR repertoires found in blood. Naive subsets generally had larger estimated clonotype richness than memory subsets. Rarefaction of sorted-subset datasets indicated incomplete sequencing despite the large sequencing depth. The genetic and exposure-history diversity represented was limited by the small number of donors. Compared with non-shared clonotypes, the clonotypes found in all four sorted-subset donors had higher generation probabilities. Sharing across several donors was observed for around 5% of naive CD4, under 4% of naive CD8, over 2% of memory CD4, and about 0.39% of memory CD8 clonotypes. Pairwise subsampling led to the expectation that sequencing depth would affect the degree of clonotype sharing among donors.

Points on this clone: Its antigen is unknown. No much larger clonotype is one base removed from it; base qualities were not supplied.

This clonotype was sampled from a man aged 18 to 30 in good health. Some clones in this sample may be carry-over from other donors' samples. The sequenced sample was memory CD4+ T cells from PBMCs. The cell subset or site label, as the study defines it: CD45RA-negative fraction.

The encoded CDR3 is CASSQIHTSGNEQFF. Read as DNA, the sequence is TGCGCCAGCAGCCAAATCCATACTAGCGGGAATGAGCAGTTCTTC. The V and J genes are TRBV4-1 and TRBJ2-1; 9 bases in the junction line up with TRBD2. CDR1 and CDR2 were assigned from the germline V gene as MGHRA and YSYEKL. Including cysteine and phenylalanine, the CDR3 has 15 amino acids. The sequence is cut down to CDR3 DNA, 45 bases in frame from base 1. V lost 2 bases and J lost 7 bases, and the count of bases not matched to a germline gene is 6.